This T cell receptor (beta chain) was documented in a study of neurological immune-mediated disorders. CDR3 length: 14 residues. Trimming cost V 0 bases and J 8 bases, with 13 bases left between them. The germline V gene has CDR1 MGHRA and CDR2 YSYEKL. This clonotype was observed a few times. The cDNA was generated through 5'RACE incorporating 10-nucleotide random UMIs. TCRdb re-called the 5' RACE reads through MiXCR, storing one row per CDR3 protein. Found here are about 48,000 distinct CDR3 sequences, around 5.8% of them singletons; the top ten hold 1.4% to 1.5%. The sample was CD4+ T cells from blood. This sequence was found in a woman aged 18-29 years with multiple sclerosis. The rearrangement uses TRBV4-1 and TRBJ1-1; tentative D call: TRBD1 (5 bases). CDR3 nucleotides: TGCGCCAGCAGCCAAGATCGGGGGGAGAGGGAAGCTTTCTTT. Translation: CASSQDRGEREAFF.